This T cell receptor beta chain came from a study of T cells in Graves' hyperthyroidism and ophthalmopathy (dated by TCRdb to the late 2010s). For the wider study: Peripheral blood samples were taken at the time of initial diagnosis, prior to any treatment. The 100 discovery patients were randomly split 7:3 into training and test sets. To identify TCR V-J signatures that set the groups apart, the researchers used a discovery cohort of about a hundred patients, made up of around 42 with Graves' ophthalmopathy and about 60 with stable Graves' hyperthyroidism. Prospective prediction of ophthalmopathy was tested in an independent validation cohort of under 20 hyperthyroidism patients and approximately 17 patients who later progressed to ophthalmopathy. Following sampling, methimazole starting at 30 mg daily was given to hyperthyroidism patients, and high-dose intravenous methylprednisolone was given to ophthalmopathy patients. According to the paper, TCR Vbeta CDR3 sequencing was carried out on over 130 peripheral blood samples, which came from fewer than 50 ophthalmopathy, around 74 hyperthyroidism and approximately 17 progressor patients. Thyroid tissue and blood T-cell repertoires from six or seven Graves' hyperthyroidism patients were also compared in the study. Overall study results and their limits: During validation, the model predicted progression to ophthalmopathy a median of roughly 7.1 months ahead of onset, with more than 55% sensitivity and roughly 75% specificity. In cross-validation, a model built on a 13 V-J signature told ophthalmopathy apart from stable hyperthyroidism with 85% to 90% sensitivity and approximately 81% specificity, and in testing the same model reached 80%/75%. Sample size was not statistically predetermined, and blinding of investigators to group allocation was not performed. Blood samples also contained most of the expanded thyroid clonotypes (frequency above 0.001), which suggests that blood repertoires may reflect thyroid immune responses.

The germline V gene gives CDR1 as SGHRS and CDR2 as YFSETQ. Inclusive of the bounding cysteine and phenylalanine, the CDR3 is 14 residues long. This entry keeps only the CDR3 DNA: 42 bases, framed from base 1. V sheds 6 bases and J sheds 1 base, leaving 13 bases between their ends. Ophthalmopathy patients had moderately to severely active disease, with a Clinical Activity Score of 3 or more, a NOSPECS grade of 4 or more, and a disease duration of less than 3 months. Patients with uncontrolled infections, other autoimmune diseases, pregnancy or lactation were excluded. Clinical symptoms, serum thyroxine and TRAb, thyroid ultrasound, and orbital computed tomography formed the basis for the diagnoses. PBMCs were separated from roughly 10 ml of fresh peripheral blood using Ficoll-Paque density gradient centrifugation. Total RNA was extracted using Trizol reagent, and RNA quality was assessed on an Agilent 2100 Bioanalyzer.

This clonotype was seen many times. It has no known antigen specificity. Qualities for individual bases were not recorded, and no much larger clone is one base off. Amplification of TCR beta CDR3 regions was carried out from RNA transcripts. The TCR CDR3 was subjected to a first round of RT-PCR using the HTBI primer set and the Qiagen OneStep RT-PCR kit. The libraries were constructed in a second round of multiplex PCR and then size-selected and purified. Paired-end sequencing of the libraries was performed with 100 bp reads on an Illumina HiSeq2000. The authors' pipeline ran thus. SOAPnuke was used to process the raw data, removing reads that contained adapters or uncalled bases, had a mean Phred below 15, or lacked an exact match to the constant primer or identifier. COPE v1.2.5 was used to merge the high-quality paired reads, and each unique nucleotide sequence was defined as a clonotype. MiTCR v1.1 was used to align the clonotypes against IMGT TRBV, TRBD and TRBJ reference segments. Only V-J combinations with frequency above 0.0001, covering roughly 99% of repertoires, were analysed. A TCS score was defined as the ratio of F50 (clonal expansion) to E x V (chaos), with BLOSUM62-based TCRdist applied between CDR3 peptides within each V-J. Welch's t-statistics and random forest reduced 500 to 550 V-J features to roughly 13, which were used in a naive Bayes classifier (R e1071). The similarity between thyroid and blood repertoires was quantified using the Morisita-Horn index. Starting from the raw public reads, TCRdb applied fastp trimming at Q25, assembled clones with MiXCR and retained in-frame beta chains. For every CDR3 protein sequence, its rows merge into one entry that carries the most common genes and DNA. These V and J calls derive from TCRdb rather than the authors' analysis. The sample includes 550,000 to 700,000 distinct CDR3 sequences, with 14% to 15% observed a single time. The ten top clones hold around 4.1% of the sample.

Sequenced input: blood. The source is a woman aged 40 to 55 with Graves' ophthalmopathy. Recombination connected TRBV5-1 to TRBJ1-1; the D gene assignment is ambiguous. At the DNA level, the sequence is TGCGCCAGCACTCAGACTGTGGGGAACACTGAAGCTTTCTTT. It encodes CASTQTVGNTEAFF.